This TCR beta chain was sequenced during a study of cytomegalovirus exposure and HLA in healthy donors. Details on this clone: The antigen remains unidentified.

Overall study findings and caveats: The study designated some 180 TCR beta chains cytomegalovirus-associated. According to a subsequent analysis, TCR clusters from the first cohort were inclined to appear together in the 120 validation repertoires. Accounts indicate the classifier identified cytomegalovirus status with strong specificity and sensitivity.

V was cut by 2 bases and J by 9 bases, with 14 bases left in between. The length of the CDR3 is 14 residues. Per germline, CDR1 MNHEY and CDR2 SMNVEV (reference sequence). Only in-frame clones appear in the TCRdb table, and some are missing; sequencing was by immunoSEQ multiplex PCR. The data hold 200,000 or so clones, with around nine tenths observed a single time. This TCR was recovered from a woman younger than 35 in good health and CMV-seronegative. The rearrangement links TRBV27 to TRBJ2-1, with unresolved D. The sample consisted of PBMCs. The CDR3, as DNA: TGTGCCAGCAGTTTAGAGCCCACCGGTCCTGAGCAGTTCTTC. Its protein product is CASSLEPTGPEQFF.